This TCR beta chain was sequenced in a study of long-term antiretroviral therapy in people with HIV. V dropped 1 base and J dropped 9 bases, with 15 bases sitting between them. CDR1 and CDR2 (germline): SGHAT, FQNNGV. The CDR3 is 14 amino acids. This was the immunoSEQ v3.0 assay at survey level. Repertoires were generated with immunoSEQ multiplex PCR, while TCRdb's copy carries only in-frame clones and drops some. The profile covers 20,000 to 25,000 clones, with around 80% appearing a single time and less than 6% taken by the ten largest. This clone was counted a few times. The sequenced sample was unsorted PBMCs, obtained 0.3 years after starting antiretroviral therapy. This receptor was taken from a man aged 50 to 59 with HIV. The chain has TRBV11-2 and TRBJ1-1; D gene unclear. CDR3 nucleotides: TGTGCCAGCAGCTTAGCAGGAAAAGATTGGCAAGCTTTCTTT. Protein product: CASSLAGKDWQAFF.